A single sample gave rise to the 12 T cell receptor beta chains below, sequenced in a study of spatial heterogeneity in lung cancer (dated by TCRdb to about 2019). The time point label here, explained by the study, means: blood at routine non-recurrence follow-up after resection. Library preparation was by 5' RACE. The instrument given in TCRdb is NextSeq 500. The public reads were quality trimmed at Q25 with fastp and then assembled into clones with MiXCR by TCRdb, keeping productive beta chains. Here each entry gathers all rows of one CDR3 protein and keeps the most common genes and DNA. The sample has 110,000 or so distinct CDR3 sequences on record, under 14% of them singletons. The ten largest account for more than 20% of the sample. The starting material was PBMCs, obtained at follow-up. Receptor source: a female donor with early-stage non-small cell lung cancer.

In this sample, this clonotype turned up many times. The chain employs TRBV30 and TRBJ1-1, with unresolved D. CDR3 length: 13 amino acids. Deletions cut 7 bases from V and 3 bases from J, with 15 bases between. Germline V gives CDR1 GTSNPN, CDR2 SVGIG (reference sequence). For the CDR3, the DNA is TGTGCCTCAGACCCGGGCATTGACACTGAAGCTTTCTTT. It specifies CASDPGIDTEAFF.

V usage is TRBV20-1 and J usage is TRBJ1-2; weak D call: TRBD1 (5 bases). The CDR3 loop spans 16 amino acids. Germline CDR1 and CDR2: DFQATT and SNEGSKA (reference sequence). V was shortened by 2 bases and J by 2 bases, with 18 bases between the two germline ends. The CDR3 spells CSARSQGLNRNYGYTF. CDR3 DNA sequence: TGCAGTGCTAGATCGCAGGGACTAAATCGGAACTATGGCTACACCTTC.

The V call is TRBV7-3, the J call TRBJ2-3; the match to TRBD2 covers 14 bases. The CDR3 consists of 16 residues. The ends lost 0 bases at V and 4 bases at J; junction bases unmatched: 0. Germline values: CDR1 SGHTA, CDR2 FQGTGA. This CDR3 is CASSLTTSGRADTQYF. CDR3 DNA: TGTGCCAGCAGCTTAACGACTAGCGGGAGGGCAGATACGCAGTATTTT.

This chain uses TRBV29-1 with TRBJ1-3; 8 nucleotides align to TRBD1. Germline V gene sequence: CDR1 SQVTM, CDR2 ANQGSEA. V shed 6 bases, J shed 2 bases, and the junction held 9 bases outside the gene matches. The CDR3 is 15 residues long. The CDR3 region is CSVAGGRGTGNTIYF. The CDR3 DNA sequence: TGCAGCGTCGCAGGGGGCCGGGGTACTGGAAACACCATATATTTT.

This clonotype was seen ten or more times. The chain links TRBV10-2 to TRBJ1-2, with TRBD1 identical over 8 bases. The CDR3 consists of 14 residues. CDR1 is WSHSY, CDR2 SAAADI, per germline. The ends lost 6 bases at V and 4 bases at J; junction bases unmatched: 7. CDR3 in DNA: TGCGCCAGCAGGGGACAGGATTTATTCTATGGCTACACCTTC. Encoded protein: CASRGQDLFYGYTF.

This clonotype was counted a few times. The chain carries TRBV5-1 and TRBJ2-1; no definite D call. With 6 bases removed from V and 0 bases from J, the gap between germline ends came to 10 bases. The CDR3 spans 14 residues. The germline CDR1 and CDR2 sequences are SGHRS and YFSETQ. CDR3 in amino acids: CASMVGNSYNEQFF. DNA for the CDR3: TGCGCCAGCATGGTGGGCAACTCCTACAATGAGCAGTTCTTC.

This clonotype was seen only a few times. The chain is built from TRBV9 and TRBJ2-3; 11 positions agree with TRBD2. CDR3 length: 17 residues. Germline V gene data show CDR1 as SGDLS and CDR2 as YYNGEE. The V segment lost 0 bases and the J segment 1 base; nucleotides outside the gene matches: 4. In DNA form, the CDR3 reads TGTGCCAGCAGCGTAGACGGGACTAGCGGACGCACAGATACGCAGTATTTT. Translated, it gives CASSVDGTSGRTDTQYF. The full variable domain, rest sourced from reference TRBV9 and TRBJ2-3, is DSGVTQTPKHLITATGQRVTLRCSPRSGDLSVYWYQQSLDQGLQFLIQYYNGEERAKGNILERFSAQQFPDLHSELNLSSLELGDSALYFCASSVDGTSGRTDTQYFGPGTRLTVL.

The table lists this clonotype with many counts. V gene TRBV24-1 combines with J gene TRBJ2-1, with D hard to call. Trimming pared 4 bases from V and 5 bases from J, leaving 8 bases between. This CDR3 comprises 13 residues. Germline loops: CDR1 KGHDR, CDR2 SFDVKD. This CDR3 reads CATSDLHDNEQFF. Here the CDR3 DNA reads TGTGCCACCAGTGACCTTCACGACAATGAGCAGTTCTTC.

The chain uses TRBV7-2 and TRBJ1-4; 8 nucleotides match TRBD1. Germline-derived CDR1 and CDR2 are SGHTA and FQGNSA. Trimming cost V 4 bases and J 7 bases; bases outside gene matches: 11. The CDR3 totals 16 residues. The CDR3 loop is CASSSRQGRGSEKLFF. CDR3 in DNA: TGTGCCAGCAGCTCAAGACAGGGGCGCGGCTCTGAAAAACTGTTTTTT. Variable domain in full (rest from reference TRBV7-2 and TRBJ1-4): GAGVSQSPSNKVTEKGKDVELRCDPISGHTALYWYRQSLGQGLEFLIYFQGNSAPDKSGLPSDRFSAERTGGSVSTLTIQRTQQEDSAVYLCASSSRQGRGSEKLFFGSGTQLSVL.

The genes are TRBV6-2 or TRBV6-3 and TRBJ1-1; 7 bases are shared with TRBD1. V dropped 2 bases and J dropped 5; count of bases not matched to a gene: 17. The CDR3 totals 18 residues. Germline V CDR1 and CDR2: MNHEY, SVGEGT. The CDR3 is CASSYHGSGGLKRTEAFF. Here the CDR3 DNA reads TGTGCCAGCAGTTACCACGGGTCAGGGGGGTTGAAGAGGACTGAAGCTTTCTTT.

The rearrangement joins TRBV7-3 to TRBJ2-3; 10 bases align to TRBD1. The CDR3 spans 15 residues. The germline V gene encodes CDR1 SGHTA and CDR2 FQGTGA. The V and J ends lost 4 bases and 3 bases, in that order; junction bases with no gene match: 4. The CDR3, as DNA: TGTGCCAGCAGCTGGGGACAGGGGAGAACAGATACGCAGTATTTT. As protein: CASSWGQGRTDTQYF.

This clonotype was seen ten or more times. The chain links TRBV7-2 to TRBJ2-1, with 7 nucleotides matching TRBD2. J lost 2 bases, V lost 2 bases, and 6 bases had no gene match. Germline assignment: CDR1 SGHTA and CDR2 FQGNSA. This CDR3 is 16 amino acids long. Here the CDR3 DNA reads TGTGCCAGCAGCTTACATAGCGGGCGAACCTACAATGAGCAGTTCTTC. This sequence encodes CASSLHSGRTYNEQFF.